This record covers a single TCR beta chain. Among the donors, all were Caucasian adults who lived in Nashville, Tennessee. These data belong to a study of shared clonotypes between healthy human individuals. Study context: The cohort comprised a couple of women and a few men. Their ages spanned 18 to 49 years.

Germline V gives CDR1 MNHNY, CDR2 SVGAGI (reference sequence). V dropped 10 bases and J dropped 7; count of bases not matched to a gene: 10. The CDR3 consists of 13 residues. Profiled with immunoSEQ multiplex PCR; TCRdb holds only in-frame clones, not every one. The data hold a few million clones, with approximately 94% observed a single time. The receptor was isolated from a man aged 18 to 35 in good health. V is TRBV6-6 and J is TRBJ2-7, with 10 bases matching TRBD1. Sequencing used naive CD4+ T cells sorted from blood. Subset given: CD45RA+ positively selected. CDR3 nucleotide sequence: TGTGCCACTCAACCGGGACAGGGGAGAGAGCAGTACTTC. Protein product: CATQPGQGREQYF.